This T cell receptor (beta chain) was obtained from a study of OX40 agonist ivuxolimab in advanced cancers. Study details: Prior anti-PD-1, anti-PD-L1 or anti-CTLA-4 therapy was allowed; approximately 41% had some.

The CDR3 consists of 16 residues. Per the germline V gene, CDR1 is GTSNPN and CDR2 is SVGIG (reference sequence). V shed 0 bases, J shed 2 bases, and the junction held 8 bases outside the gene matches. Systemic immunosuppression or autoimmune disease history was grounds to exclude patients. Measured with immunoSEQ multiplex PCR; TCRdb has only the in-frame clones, and not every one. The top ten hold roughly 0.85% of the sample, which has around 70,000 clones, roughly 89% seen once. Study findings and constraints: Within 6 weeks, CD4+ and CD8+ blood T cells expanded clonally at 0.1 to 3.0 mg/kg.

A note on this clone: Its antigen remains unidentified.

The source is an adult with an advanced solid tumor such as melanoma, head and neck, liver or kidney cancer. This chain uses TRBV30 with TRBJ2-3; 7 bases fit TRBD2. The specimen comprised CD4+ or CD8+ T cells sorted from blood, sampled in a trial of the OX40 agonist ivuxolimab. CDR3 DNA sequence: TGTGCCTGGAGTGTTAGCCGGGGGGTGAACACAGATACGCAGTATTTT. It encodes CAWSVSRGVNTDTQYF. The whole variable domain, filled in from reference TRBV30 and TRBJ2-3, reads SQTIHQWPATLVQPVGSPLSLECTVEGTSNPNLYWYRQAAGRGLQLLFYSVGIGQISSEVPQNLSASRPQDRQFILSSKKLLLSDSGFYLCAWSVSRGVNTDTQYFGPGTRLTVL.